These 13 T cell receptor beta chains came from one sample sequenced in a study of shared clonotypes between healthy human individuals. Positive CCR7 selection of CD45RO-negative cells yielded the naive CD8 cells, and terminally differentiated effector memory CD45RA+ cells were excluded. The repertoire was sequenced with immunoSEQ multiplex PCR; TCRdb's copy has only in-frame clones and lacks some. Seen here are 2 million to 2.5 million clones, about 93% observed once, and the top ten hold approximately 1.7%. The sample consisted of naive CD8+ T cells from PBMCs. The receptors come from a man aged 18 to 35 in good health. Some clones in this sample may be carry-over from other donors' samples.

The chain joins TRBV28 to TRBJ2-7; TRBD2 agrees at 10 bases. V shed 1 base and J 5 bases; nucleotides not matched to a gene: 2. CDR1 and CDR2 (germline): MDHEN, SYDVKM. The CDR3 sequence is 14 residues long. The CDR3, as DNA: TGTGCCAGCAGTTTATTTCTAGCGGGAGACGAGCAGTACTTC. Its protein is CASSLFLAGDEQYF.

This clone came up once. CDR3 nucleotides: TGTGCCAGCAGCTTAGATCGGCGGGCCGGGGAGCTGTTTTTT. It encodes CASSLDRRAGELFF. The J gene is TRBJ2-2, the V gene TRBV11-2; D perhaps matches TRBD2 (5 bases). The length of the CDR3 is 14 residues. The germline V and J ends were trimmed by 0 bases and 6 bases, with 8 bases remaining between them. Germline assignment: CDR1 SGHAT and CDR2 FQNNGV. The full variable domain, with the rest looked up from reference TRBV11-2 and TRBJ2-2, is EAGVAQSPRYKIIEKRQSVAFWCNPISGHATLYWYQQILGQGPKLLIQFQNNGVVDDSQLPKDRFSAERLKGVDSTLKIQPAKLEDSAVYLCASSLDRRAGELFFGEGSRLTVL.

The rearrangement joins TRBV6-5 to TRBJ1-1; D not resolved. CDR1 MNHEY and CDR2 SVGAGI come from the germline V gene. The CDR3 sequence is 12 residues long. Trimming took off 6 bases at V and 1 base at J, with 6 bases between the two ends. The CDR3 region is CASSLSNTEAFF. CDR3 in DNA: TGTGCCAGCAGCCTATCGAACACTGAAGCTTTCTTT.

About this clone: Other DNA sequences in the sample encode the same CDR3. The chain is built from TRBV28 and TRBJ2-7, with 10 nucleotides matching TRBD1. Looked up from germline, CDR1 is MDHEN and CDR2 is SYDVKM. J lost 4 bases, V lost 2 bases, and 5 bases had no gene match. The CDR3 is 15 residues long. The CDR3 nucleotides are TGTGCCAGCAGTTTAGGACAGGGGGTCGGATACGAGCAGTACTTC. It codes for CASSLGQGVGYEQYF.

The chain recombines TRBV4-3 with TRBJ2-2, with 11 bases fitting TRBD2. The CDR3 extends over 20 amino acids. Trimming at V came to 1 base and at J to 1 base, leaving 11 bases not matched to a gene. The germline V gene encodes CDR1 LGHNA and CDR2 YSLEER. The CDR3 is CASSQVLAGEVILNTGELFF. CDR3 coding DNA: TGCGCCAGCAGCCAAGTACTAGCGGGAGAGGTTATCCTGAACACCGGGGAGCTGTTTTTT.

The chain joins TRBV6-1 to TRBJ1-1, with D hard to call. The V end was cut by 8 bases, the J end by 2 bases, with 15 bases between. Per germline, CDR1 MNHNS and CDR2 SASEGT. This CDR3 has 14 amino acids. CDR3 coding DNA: TGTGCCAGCGTCTATAACCCCGTCAACACTGAAGCTTTCTTT. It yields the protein CASVYNPVNTEAFF.

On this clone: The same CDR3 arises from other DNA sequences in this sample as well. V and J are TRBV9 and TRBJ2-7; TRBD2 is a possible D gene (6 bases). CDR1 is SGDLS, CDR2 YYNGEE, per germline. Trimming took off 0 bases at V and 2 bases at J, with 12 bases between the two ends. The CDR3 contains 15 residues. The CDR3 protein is CASSVAGDATYEQYF. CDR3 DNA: TGTGCCAGCAGCGTAGCGGGGGACGCCACCTACGAGCAGTACTTC.

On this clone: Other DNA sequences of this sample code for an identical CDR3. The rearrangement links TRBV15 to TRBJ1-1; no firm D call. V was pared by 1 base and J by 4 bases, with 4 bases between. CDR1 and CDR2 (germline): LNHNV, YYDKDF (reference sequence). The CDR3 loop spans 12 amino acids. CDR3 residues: CATSRVGTEAFF. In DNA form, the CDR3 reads TGTGCCACCAGCAGAGTTGGCACTGAAGCTTTCTTT. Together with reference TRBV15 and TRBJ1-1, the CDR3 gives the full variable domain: DAMVIQNPRYQVTQFGKPVTLSCSQTLNHNVMYWYQQKSSQAPKLLFHYYDKDFNNEADTPDNFQSRRPNTSFCFLDIRSPGLGDTAMYLCATSRVGTEAFFGQGTRLTVV.

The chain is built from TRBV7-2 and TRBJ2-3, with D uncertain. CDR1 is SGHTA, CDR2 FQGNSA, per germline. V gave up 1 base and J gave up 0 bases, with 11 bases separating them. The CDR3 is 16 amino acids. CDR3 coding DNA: TGTGCCAGCAGCTTAGAGCGTCTACCTAGCACAGATACGCAGTATTTT. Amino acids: CASSLERLPSTDTQYF.

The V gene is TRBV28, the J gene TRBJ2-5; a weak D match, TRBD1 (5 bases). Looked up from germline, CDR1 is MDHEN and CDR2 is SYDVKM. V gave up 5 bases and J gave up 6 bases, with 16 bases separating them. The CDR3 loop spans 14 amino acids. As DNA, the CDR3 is TGTGCCAGCAGTCCCCCCGACAGCCCACAGACCCAGTACTTC. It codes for CASSPPDSPQTQYF.

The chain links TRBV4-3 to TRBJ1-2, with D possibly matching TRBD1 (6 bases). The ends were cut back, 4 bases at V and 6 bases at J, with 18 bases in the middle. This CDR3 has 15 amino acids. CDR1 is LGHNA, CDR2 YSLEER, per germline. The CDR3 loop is CASSLYSGTKDGYTF. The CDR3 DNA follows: TGCGCCAGCAGCCTTTATTCCGGGACAAAGGATGGCTACACCTTC.

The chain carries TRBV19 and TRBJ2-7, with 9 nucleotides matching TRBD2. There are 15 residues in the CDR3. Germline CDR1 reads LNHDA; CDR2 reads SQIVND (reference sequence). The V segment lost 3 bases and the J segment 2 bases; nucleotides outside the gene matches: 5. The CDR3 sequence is CASSMWVAGAYEQYF. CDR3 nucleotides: TGTGCCAGTAGTATGTGGGTAGCGGGAGCCTACGAGCAGTACTTC.

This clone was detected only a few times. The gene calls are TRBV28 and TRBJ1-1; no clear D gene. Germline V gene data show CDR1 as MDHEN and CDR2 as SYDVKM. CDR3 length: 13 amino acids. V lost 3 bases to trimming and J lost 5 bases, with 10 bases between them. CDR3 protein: CASSFPALTEAFF. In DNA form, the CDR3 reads TGTGCCAGCAGTTTCCCCGCCCTAACTGAAGCTTTCTTT.